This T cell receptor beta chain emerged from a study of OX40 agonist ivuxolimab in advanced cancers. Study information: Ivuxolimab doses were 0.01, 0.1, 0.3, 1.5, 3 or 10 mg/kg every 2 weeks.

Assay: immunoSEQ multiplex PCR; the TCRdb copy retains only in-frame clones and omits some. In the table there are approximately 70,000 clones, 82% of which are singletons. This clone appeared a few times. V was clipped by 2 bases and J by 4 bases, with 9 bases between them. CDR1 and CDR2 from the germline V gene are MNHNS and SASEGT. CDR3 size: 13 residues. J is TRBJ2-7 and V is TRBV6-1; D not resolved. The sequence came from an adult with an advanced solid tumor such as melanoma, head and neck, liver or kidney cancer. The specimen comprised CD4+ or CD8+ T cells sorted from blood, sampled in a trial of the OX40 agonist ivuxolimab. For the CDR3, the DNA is TGTGCCAGCAGTGAACCCCCGTTGTACGAGCAGTACTTC. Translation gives CASSEPPLYEQYF.